One and the same sample provided the 9 T cell receptor beta chains below, sequenced in a study of shared clonotypes between healthy human individuals. This table comes from immunoSEQ multiplex PCR, and its TCRdb copy is limited to in-frame clones, with some not included. This table has about 1.1 million clones, approximately 75% appearing once. Material for sequencing was memory CD4+ T cells from PBMCs. Noted subset: CD45RA-negative fraction. These receptor sequences come from a man in his late teens or twenties in good health. Some clones in this sample may be carry-over from other donors' samples.

The chain couples TRBV29-1 to TRBJ2-6; D gene ambiguous. Per the germline V gene, CDR1 is SQVTM and CDR2 is ANQGSEA. V lost 7 bases and J lost 0, with 10 bases in between. CDR3 size: 14 residues. CDR3 loop: CSASGDSGANVLTF. In DNA form, the CDR3 reads TGCAGCGCGTCGGGTGACTCTGGGGCCAACGTCCTGACTTTC.

CDR3 sequence (DNA): TGCGCCAGCAGCCAAGATCTCCCCGGGAGGGCTGGGGCCAACGTCCTGACTTTC. Amino acids: CASSQDLPGRAGANVLTF. V and J are TRBV4-3 and TRBJ2-6; the match to TRBD2 covers 8 bases. With 0 bases clipped from V and 2 bases from J, the junction kept 6 bases outside the gene matches. CDR1 LGHNA and CDR2 YSLEER come from the germline V gene. The CDR3 consists of 18 residues.

V is TRBV7-3 and J is TRBJ1-1, with unresolved D. The CDR3 is 15 residues long. The germline V gene encodes CDR1 SGHTA and CDR2 FQGTGA. Trimming shortened V by 5 bases and J by 1 base, and 14 bases separated the two germline ends. This CDR3 is CASSLFAGANTEAFF. The CDR3 DNA reads as TGTGCCAGCAGCCTCTTTGCCGGAGCGAACACTGAAGCTTTCTTT.

The chain combines TRBV11-3 with TRBJ2-2; the D is unclear. The V end lost 5 bases, the J end lost 5 bases, and 9 bases lay between the germline ends. CDR3 length: 13 residues. Germline V gives CDR1 SGHNT, CDR2 YENEEA. The CDR3 spells CASSPRVTGELFF. The DNA of the CDR3 is TGTGCCAGCAGCCCCCGAGTTACCGGGGAGCTGTTTTTT.

This clone was seen only once. This chain uses TRBV5-1 with TRBJ2-7; D ambiguous. The CDR3 is made up of 15 amino acids. CDR1 and CDR2 from the germline V gene are SGHRS and YFSETQ. V was trimmed by 0 bases and J by 4 bases, leaving 14 bases between them. CDR3 sequence (DNA): TGCGCCAGCAGCTTGGAGAGTAATAACCCTTACGAGCAGTACTTC. This encodes CASSLESNNPYEQYF.

In its sample, this clone was seen a few times. The identical CDR3 is also encoded by other nucleotide sequences in the sample. This rearrangement joins TRBV5-1 to TRBJ2-1, with TRBD2 identical over 8 bases. In germline, CDR1 is SGHRS, CDR2 YFSETQ. V lost 0 bases and J lost 4; bases outside the gene matches: 0. The length of the CDR3 is 14 residues. Written as DNA, the CDR3 is TGCGCCAGCAGCTTGGTAGCGGGGTACAATGAGCAGTTCTTC. It is translated as CASSLVAGYNEQFF.

J is TRBJ2-7 and V is TRBV30; D is unresolved. CDR1 is GTSNPN, CDR2 SVGIG, per germline (reference sequence). The germline V and J ends were trimmed by 3 bases and 7 bases, with 10 bases remaining between them. The CDR3 is made up of 11 amino acids. CDR3 DNA: TGTGCCTGGAGAAGGGCCTTTGAGCAGTACTTC. Its translation: CAWRRAFEQYF.

The gene calls are TRBV23-1 and TRBJ1-3, with D possibly being TRBD1 (6 bases). TRBV23-1 is an open reading frame, and its role is uncertain. This CDR3 region has 16 residues. V lost 4 bases to trimming and J lost 0 bases, with 13 bases between them. The CDR3 here is CASSPQGIISGNTIYF. CDR3 sequence (DNA): TGCGCCAGCAGTCCACAGGGTATTATCTCTGGAAACACCATATATTTT.

The chain is built from TRBV6-1 and TRBJ2-7; a possible D gene is TRBD1 (5 bases). CDR1 and CDR2 from the germline V gene are MNHNS and SASEGT. The CDR3 length is 16 residues. V was pared by 1 base and J by 3 bases, with 16 bases between. Here the CDR3 reads CASSEGTISLGYEQYF. The CDR3 nucleotides read TGTGCCAGCAGTGAAGGGACAATCTCTCTTGGCTACGAGCAGTACTTC.